This is a list of T cell receptor beta chains from one sample in a study of T cells in localized non-small cell lung cancer. TCRdb's copy holds only in-frame clones and misses some; the assay was immunoSEQ multiplex PCR. The sample consists of 12,000 or so clones, over 65% of them appearing once. Sequenced here: peripheral blood, sampled before any cancer treatment. The source is a male donor older than 55 with stage I lung adenocarcinoma. CDR3s leave out the opening cysteine and the closing phenylalanine or tryptophan. Fields, in order: D gene, clone size, V gene, CDR3 protein. D genes are given only for firm matches. Rows give clone size only sometimes, using once, few, many, or a class for an expanded clone.

D gene: TRBD2
clone size: .
V gene: TRBV28
CDR3 protein: ASSFSGRETQY

D gene: .
clone size: .
V gene: TRBV6-6
CDR3 protein: ASSPRSGSYEQY

D gene: TRBD1
clone size: .
V gene: TRBV30
CDR3 protein: ASGTVNNEQF

D gene: TRBD2
clone size: .
V gene: TRBV5-1
CDR3 protein: ASSFSSGGAYEQY

D gene: .
clone size: .
V gene: TRBV18
CDR3 protein: ASSQLLGLRGGTEAF

D gene: .
clone size: .
V gene: TRBV21-1
CDR3 protein: ANPTQFNQPQH

D gene: .
clone size: .
V gene: TRBV7-2
CDR3 protein: ASSDRQRLGGYT

D gene: TRBD1
clone size: once
V gene: TRBV4-3
CDR3 protein: ASSHSGGGNSPLH

D gene: .
clone size: .
V gene: TRBV6-1
CDR3 protein: ASSESRYGYT

D gene: .
clone size: .
V gene: TRBV6-5
CDR3 protein: ATNRERWGTDTQY

D gene: TRBD1
clone size: .
V gene: TRBV7-2
CDR3 protein: ASSFMTGDDEKLF

D gene: .
clone size: .
V gene: TRBV11-2
CDR3 protein: ASSFGGGNTEAF

D gene: TRBD2
clone size: .
V gene: TRBV7-9
CDR3 protein: ASSLRGGADTQY

D gene: .
clone size: .
V gene: TRBV19
CDR3 protein: ASSPPRSRSSYNEQF

D gene: .
clone size: .
V gene: TRBV15
CDR3 protein: ATSSSGNYGYT

D gene: .
clone size: once
V gene: TRBV7-2
CDR3 protein: ASSASASWETQY

D gene: .
clone size: .
V gene: TRBV6-6
CDR3 protein: ASTQWPNEKLF

D gene: .
clone size: .
V gene: TRBV28
CDR3 protein: ASSTQGSGANVLT

D gene: TRBD1
clone size: few
V gene: TRBV27
CDR3 protein: ASKLQGAEPQH

D gene: .
clone size: .
V gene: TRBV7-9
CDR3 protein: ASSLLFSDTNSGANVLT

D gene: .
clone size: .
V gene: TRBV29-1
CDR3 protein: SADDGIDYGYT

D gene: .
clone size: .
V gene: TRBV21-1
CDR3 protein: ASSTLRGEYGYT

D gene: .
clone size: .
V gene: TRBV9
CDR3 protein: ASSPHSPLLRDEQF

D gene: .
clone size: .
V gene: TRBV5-1
CDR3 protein: ASSLSPEETQY

D gene: .
clone size: .
V gene: TRBV18
CDR3 protein: ASSPLGGQTDTQY

D gene: .
clone size: .
V gene: TRBV21-1
CDR3 protein: ASSNSYGPGHPSYEQY

D gene: .
clone size: .
V gene: TRBV6-6
CDR3 protein: ASSSRDGGKLEAF

D gene: .
clone size: .
V gene: TRBV28
CDR3 protein: ASSFRDTEAF

D gene: .
clone size: .
V gene: TRBV6-5
CDR3 protein: ASSLGFRQY

D gene: TRBD1
clone size: .
V gene: TRBV6-1
CDR3 protein: ASTETLGQGNTEAF

D gene: .
clone size: .
V gene: TRBV6-5
CDR3 protein: ASSYDSPYSTIY

D gene: TRBD2
clone size: .
V gene: TRBV4-2
CDR3 protein: ASSPPTGGDYIDTQY

D gene: .
clone size: .
V gene: TRBV2
CDR3 protein: ASIKGTDEKLF

D gene: TRBD1
clone size: .
V gene: TRBV30
CDR3 protein: ACRQGSGNTIY

D gene: .
clone size: .
V gene: TRBV9
CDR3 protein: ASSVGGFNSPLH

D gene: TRBD1
clone size: .
V gene: TRBV7-9
CDR3 protein: ASSHLDRGEEAF

D gene: .
clone size: .
V gene: TRBV9
CDR3 protein: ASSVDSVGFGETQY

D gene: .
clone size: .
V gene: TRBV30
CDR3 protein: AWSEVRGEKLF

D gene: .
clone size: .
V gene: TRBV5-1
CDR3 protein: ASSLGSGGNEQF

D gene: .
clone size: .
V gene: TRBV30
CDR3 protein: AWTLGDTQY

D gene: .
clone size: .
V gene: TRBV11-2
CDR3 protein: ASSLQPTSTDTQY

D gene: TRBD1
clone size: medium-sized
V gene: TRBV2
CDR3 protein: ASRDPGTVIYGYT

D gene: .
clone size: once
V gene: TRBV21-1
CDR3 protein: ASSKTPEGRNQPQH

D gene: TRBD1
clone size: .
V gene: TRBV29-1
CDR3 protein: SVDGQGAGEQY

D gene: .
clone size: .
V gene: TRBV5-1
CDR3 protein: ASSLEGSETQY

D gene: .
clone size: .
V gene: TRBV19
CDR3 protein: ASSKNPYTGRSYEQY

D gene: .
clone size: .
V gene: TRBV30
CDR3 protein: AWSVAGRNTIY